Sequencing of this TCR beta chain was carried out in a study of human T cells and chemical hapten exposure. The time point denotes: pre-sensitization, week 0. As for treatment: therapeutic diphenylcyclopropenone sensitization with weekly scalp DPC. V lost 2 bases and J lost 1, with 8 bases in between. The V gene's germline CDR1 is MNHEY and CDR2 SVGAGI. There are 15 residues in the CDR3. There are many counts of this clonotype. Using its own MiXCR run on the RACE reads, TCRdb lists one record per CDR3 protein. The table has 85,000 to 90,000 distinct CDR3 sequences, around 9.6% seen once. The sequence derives from a woman aged 40 to 55 with alopecia areata. Some clones in this sample may be carry-over from other donors' samples. The sample here was whole blood, taken in connection with sensitization to the hapten diphenylcyclopropenone (DPC). The gene calls are TRBV6-5 and TRBJ2-2; D perhaps matches TRBD1 (5 bases). The CDR3: CASSYGALNTGELFF. Here the CDR3 DNA reads TGTGCCAGCAGTTACGGGGCGCTGAACACCGGGGAGCTGTTTTTT.